The clone carrying this T cell receptor (beta chain) was found once. The antigen is not known. This sample was included in a study of T cells in Graves' hyperthyroidism and ophthalmopathy. Study conclusions and caveats: Stable hyperthyroidism and ophthalmopathy were separated using 13 V-J signatures.

RNA transcripts were the template for amplifying TCR beta CDR3 regions. With the HTBI primer set, the TCR CDR3 went through a first round of RT-PCR. One entry per CDR3 protein, called by TCRdb with MiXCR from the multiplex PCR reads. The data contain 95,000 to 100,000 distinct CDR3 sequences, 51% of them singletons. For Graves' hyperthyroidism to be stable, ophthalmopathy could not progress within 18 months. With a duration under 2 months, the hyperthyroidism was newly diagnosed in patients aged 18 to 65. Diagnosis rested on symptoms, serum thyroxine and TRAb, thyroid ultrasound, and orbital computed tomography. This CDR3 is 14 amino acids long. Unmatched junction bases numbered 5, after V lost 6 bases and J lost 2 bases. From germline, CDR1 is SQVTM and CDR2 ANQGSEA.

The chain employs TRBV29-1 and TRBJ1-4, with TRBD1 identical over 8 bases. This TCR was recovered from a woman in her forties with Graves' hyperthyroidism. The sequenced material came from blood. For the CDR3, the DNA is TGCAGCGTGGGGCCAGGGGGCACTAATGAAAAACTGTTTTTT. Translated, it gives CSVGPGGTNEKLFF.